The entry below describes one T cell receptor (beta chain). The antigen is undetermined. The entry originates in a study of cytomegalovirus exposure and HLA in healthy donors. Points from the study as a whole: The tendency of first-cohort TCR clusters to co-occur in the 120 validation repertoires was identified by a subsequent analysis. Associated with cytomegalovirus, according to the listing, were approximately 160 TCR beta chains.

Trimming left V 4 bases short and J 5 bases short, with 15 bases between. The germline V gene has CDR1 SGHNT and CDR2 YYREEE (reference sequence). The CDR3 is 14 amino acids. The table came from immunoSEQ multiplex PCR; TCRdb's copy has only in-frame clones and leaves some out. The table lists some 190,000 clones, about nine tenths of them singletons, with 6.5% to 7.5% in the top ten. The donors were part of the validation cohort of 100 to 150 subjects. That cohort was separate from the first cohort, which comprised under 700 subjects. This clonotype originated in a young man in good health and CMV-seropositive. Sample: PBMCs. The chain uses TRBV5-4 and TRBJ2-5, with a possible D match to TRBD2 (6 bases). CDR3 region: CASSAGPRRETQYF. CDR3 DNA sequence: TGTGCCAGCAGCGCGGGGCCTAGAAGGGAGACCCAGTACTTC.